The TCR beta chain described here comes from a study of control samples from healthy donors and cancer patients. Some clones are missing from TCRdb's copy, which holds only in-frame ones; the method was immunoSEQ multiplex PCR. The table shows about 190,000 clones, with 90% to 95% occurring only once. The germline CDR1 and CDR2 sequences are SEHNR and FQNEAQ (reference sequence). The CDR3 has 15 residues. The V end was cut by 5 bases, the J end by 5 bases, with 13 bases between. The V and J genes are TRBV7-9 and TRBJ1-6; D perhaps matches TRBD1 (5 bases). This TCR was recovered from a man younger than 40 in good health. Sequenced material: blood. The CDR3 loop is CASSPAGTNNSPLHF. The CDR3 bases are TGTGCCAGCAGCCCAGCCGGGACTAATAATTCACCCCTCCACTTT.